Listed here are 29 T cell receptor beta chains from one sample, sequenced in a study of blood T cells in healthy people across ages. Next came a second PCR, run for about 6 to 11 cycles, which used a sample-barcoded 5' primer along with a J-beta primer mix. Using its own MiXCR run on the 5' RACE reads, TCRdb lists one record per CDR3 protein. Found here are around 870,000 distinct CDR3 sequences, more than 25% of them singletons; the top ten hold around 15%. The sequenced sample was blood. The receptors derive from a woman older than 75 in good health.

This clonotype was found a few times. The junction and the germline gene differ at one end; a read error may be behind it. The J gene is TRBJ2-7, the V gene TRBV6-2 or TRBV6-3, with 8 bases that match TRBD2. Germline CDR1 reads MNHEY; CDR2 reads SVGEGT. This CDR3 contains 14 residues. CDR3 sequence: CASSLAGSSCEQYF. CDR3 DNA sequence: TGTGCCAGCAGTTTAGCGGGGTCCTCCTGCGAGCAGTACTTC.

This clonotype was found many times. This chain joins TRBV29-1 and TRBJ2-7, with unresolved D. From germline, CDR1 is SQVTM and CDR2 ANQGSEA. V lost 7 bases to trimming and J lost 3 bases, with 10 bases between them. The CDR3 runs to 11 residues. The CDR3 sequence is CSGLRVYEQYF. The CDR3 bases are TGCAGCGGCCTTAGAGTCTACGAGCAGTACTTC.

With respect to this clonotype: Being one base from a much bigger clone, this may be a read error. The chain is built from TRBV6-2 or TRBV6-3 and TRBJ2-1, with 9 positions matching TRBD2. The CDR3 length is 14 residues. Looked up from germline, CDR1 is MNHEY and CDR2 is SVGEGT. The CDR3 sequence: CAGSPGLAYHEQFF. In DNA, the CDR3 is TGTGCCGGCAGTCCGGGACTAGCATACCATGAGCAGTTCTTC.

This clonotype was observed many times. The rearrangement uses TRBV7-2 and TRBJ2-7, with 10 positions matching TRBD1. The germline CDR1 and CDR2 sequences are SGHTA and FQGNSA. CDR3 length: 16 residues. The J segment lost 2 bases and the V segment lost 5 bases, leaving 9 bases of the junction unmatched. The CDR3 DNA reads TGTGCCAGCAGCCCCACCGGGACAGGGGTGGCCTACGAGCAGTACTTC. This encodes CASSPTGTGVAYEQYF.

This clonotype was recorded at least ten times. CDR3 coding DNA: TGTGCCAGCAGCTTGGGACAGGGTGGATCACCCCTCCACTTT. This encodes CASSLGQGGSPLHF. V gene TRBV12-3 or TRBV12-4 combines with J gene TRBJ1-6; 9 positions match TRBD1. The CDR3 spans 14 residues. The J segment lost 10 bases and the V segment lost 6 bases, leaving 7 bases of the junction unmatched.

This clonotype has just one count. A much bigger clone sits one base away, suggesting this may be a read error. Because the CDR3 is missing its conserved closing phenylalanine or tryptophan, this is likely a read error. V and J are TRBV7-2 and TRBJ1-6; D remains ambiguous. Germline V gives CDR1 SGHTA, CDR2 FQGNSA. V lost 6 bases to trimming and J lost 9 bases, with 6 bases between them. The CDR3 sequence is 11 residues long. In nucleotides, the CDR3 is TGTGCCAGCAGTTTGTCTTCACCCCTCCACTGT. It specifies CASSLSSPLHC.

This rearrangement joins TRBV7-2 to TRBJ2-2; TRBD1 or TRBD2 may be the D gene (6 bases each). CDR1 and CDR2 from the germline V gene are SGHTA and FQGNSA. The CDR3 runs to 17 residues. Trimming left V 4 bases short and J 5 bases short, with 20 bases between. CDR3 DNA: TGTGCCAGCAGCTCGAACCTACAGGGAGGATATACCGGGGAGCTGTTTTTT. This sequence encodes CASSSNLQGGYTGELFF.

In the case of this clonotype: A read error is possible here, since a much larger clone lies one base away. J is TRBJ2-7 and V is TRBV6-2 or TRBV6-3, with TRBD2 matching over 8 bases. The CDR3 spans 15 residues. Germline-derived CDR1 and CDR2 are MNHEY and SVGEGT. J gave up 7 bases and V 5 bases, and 13 bases lay outside the gene matches. The CDR3 nucleotides are TGTGCCAGCAGTAGACCGGGACTAGATTACAATGAGCAGTACTTC. This gives the protein CASSRPGLDYNEQYF.

This clonotype was seen many times. The rearrangement links TRBV10-3 to TRBJ2-1, with D tentatively TRBD1 (6 bases). CDR1 and CDR2 (germline): ENHRY, SYGVKD. The V end lost 11 bases, the J end lost 5 bases, and 13 bases lay between the germline ends. This CDR3 has 12 amino acids. The CDR3 region is CAAGGDNNEQFF. The DNA of the CDR3 is TGTGCCGCCGGTGGGGACAACAATGAGCAGTTCTTC.

This clonotype has a handful of counts. The chain joins TRBV20-1 to TRBJ1-5; D uncertain. V was shortened by 0 bases and J by 3 bases, with 18 bases between the two germline ends. This CDR3 is 17 amino acids long. Germline V gene lookup returns CDR1 DFQATT and CDR2 SNEGSKA (reference sequence). CDR3 DNA: TGCAGTGCTAGAGATCGGTCGGGAACTAGCAACAATCAGCCCCAGCATTTT. It is translated as CSARDRSGTSNNQPQHF.

This clonotype was counted between two and nine times. A much larger clone lies a single base off, so this may be a read error. This chain links TRBV6-2 or TRBV6-3 with TRBJ2-7, with a weak D call TRBD2 (7 bases). V lost 11 bases to trimming and J lost 4 bases, with 21 bases between them. This CDR3 is 14 amino acids long. Germline lookup yields CDR1 MNHEY and CDR2 SVGEGT. This CDR3 reads CAGLSVRGRYEQYF. The CDR3 DNA is TGTGCCGGCCTTTCCGTGCGGGGGCGATACGAGCAGTACTTC.

This clonotype was observed at least ten times. This chain joins TRBV6-4 and TRBJ2-2; D not certain. Trimming left V 3 bases short and J 1 base short, with 9 bases between. CDR1 is MRHNA, CDR2 SNTAGT, per germline. The CDR3 totals 15 residues. The CDR3 DNA reads TGTGCCAGCAGTGAGAAGGGTTGGAACACCGGGGAGCTGTTTTTT. Translating it yields CASSEKGWNTGELFF.

This clonotype showed up many times. The chain links TRBV18 to TRBJ2-1, with D possibly being TRBD1 (5 bases). The CDR3 covers 16 residues. Germline V CDR1 and CDR2: KGHSH, LQKENI. Trimming stripped 3 bases from V and 0 bases from J, with 12 bases between. The CDR3 sequence: CASSPNIQGSYNEQFF. The DNA of the CDR3 is TGTGCCAGCTCACCGAACATCCAGGGCTCCTACAATGAGCAGTTCTTC.

The chain has TRBV12-3 or TRBV12-4 and TRBJ1-1, with D possibly matching TRBD1 (5 bases). Deletions cut 8 bases from V and 0 bases from J, with 10 bases between. The CDR3 runs to 13 residues. CDR3 sequence reads: CASSRVLNTEAFF. The CDR3 DNA reads as TGTGCCAGCTCCAGGGTGCTGAACACTGAAGCTTTCTTT.

About this clonotype itself: One end of the junction is discordant with germline, which a read error may explain. V and J are TRBV5-1 and TRBJ2-5; D unclear. Germline lookup yields CDR1 SGHRS and CDR2 YFSETQ. The CDR3 length is 14 residues. In DNA form, the CDR3 reads TGCGCTAGCAGCTGGGGTAGTGAGCAAGAGACCCAGTACTTC. This translates into CASSWGSEQETQYF.

This clonotype was seen repeatedly, ten times or more. The CDR3 region has the DNA TGTGCCAGTATTTCGGGACTCTACAATGAGCAGTTCTTC. As protein: CASISGLYNEQFF. The chain uses TRBV6-2 or TRBV6-3 and TRBJ2-1; a weak D match, TRBD2 (6 bases). Trimming took off 9 bases at V and 3 bases at J, with 12 bases between the two ends. The germline V gene encodes CDR1 MNHEY and CDR2 SVGEGT. This CDR3 region has 13 residues.

A note on this clonotype: A much larger clone differs from this one at a single base, so this may be a read error. The chain links TRBV5-1 to TRBJ1-5; D is unclear. The V gene's germline CDR1 is SGHRS and CDR2 YFSETQ. CDR3 length: 13 residues. The CDR3 nucleotides read TGCGCCAACAGCCGGGCTCCGGGAGAGCCCCAGCATTTT. Protein: CANSRAPGEPQHF.

This clonotype was seen ten or more times. The V gene is TRBV7-2, the J gene TRBJ2-5; 8 bases align to TRBD2. The CDR3 consists of 14 residues. With V trimmed by 5 bases and J by 4 bases, 6 bases remained unmatched. Germline V gives CDR1 SGHTA, CDR2 FQGNSA. The CDR3 region is CASSRFAGGETQYF. For the CDR3, the DNA is TGTGCCAGCAGCCGATTCGCGGGGGGAGAGACCCAGTACTTC.

This clonotype was seen ten or more times. This rearrangement joins TRBV2 to TRBJ2-7; TRBD2 agrees at 10 bases. Unmatched junction bases numbered 7, after V lost 6 bases and J lost 2 bases. The CDR3 consists of 15 residues. Looked up from germline, CDR1 is SNHLY and CDR2 is FYNNEI. The CDR3 nucleotides are TGTGCCAGCAGAGTACGGACTAGCGGAGCCTACGAGCAGTACTTC. Translating it yields CASRVRTSGAYEQYF.

This clonotype was seen more than once but under ten times. This may be a read error, as it is one base from a much larger clone. This chain links TRBV6-2 or TRBV6-3 with TRBJ2-1; TRBD1 agrees at 7 bases. The J segment lost 6 bases and the V segment lost 2 bases, leaving 7 bases of the junction unmatched. Per germline, CDR1 MNHEY and CDR2 SVGEGT. CDR3 size: 15 residues. In DNA form, the CDR3 reads TGTGCCAGCAGTTACGCCCCCAGACAGGGCAATGAGCAGTTCTTC. Its protein product is CASSYAPRQGNEQFF.

This clonotype occurred once. The gene calls are TRBV6-5 and TRBJ2-2; 8 positions match TRBD1. The CDR3 sequence is 13 residues long. Germline assignment: CDR1 MNHEY and CDR2 SVGAGI. Trimming at V came to 5 bases and at J to 7 bases, leaving 3 bases not matched to a gene. The CDR3 region has the DNA TGTGCCAGCAGTGGGACAGGCGGCGGGGAGCTGTTTTTT. This gives the protein CASSGTGGGELFF.

This clonotype was detected many times. This rearrangement joins TRBV11-2 to TRBJ2-7; a weak D match, TRBD2 (6 bases). Per germline, CDR1 SGHAT and CDR2 FQNNGV. The CDR3 contains 16 residues. The V end was cut by 5 bases, the J end by 0 bases, with 17 bases between. The CDR3 reads CASSPDYFLSSYEQYF. The CDR3 nucleotides read TGTGCCAGCAGCCCGGACTACTTCCTGAGCTCCTACGAGCAGTACTTC.

The V call is TRBV7-9, the J call TRBJ1-2, with a weak D call TRBD1 (6 bases). The CDR3 runs 13 residues. The germline gives CDR1 SEHNR, CDR2 FQNEAQ (reference sequence). V was cut by 5 bases and J by 1 base, with 8 bases left in between. The CDR3 nucleotides are TGTGCCAGCAGCACAGGGAATAACTATGGCTACACCTTC. Amino acids: CASSTGNNYGYTF.

This chain uses TRBV18 with TRBJ2-1; weak D call: TRBD1 (6 bases). Judging by the DNA end, TRBJ2-7 fits better; the J call may be wrong. Germline lookup yields CDR1 KGHSH and CDR2 LQKENI. The CDR3 runs 17 residues. This CDR3 reads CASSPTDRQSSYNEQYF. The CDR3 nucleotides are TGTGCCAGCTCACCTACTGACAGGCAGAGCTCCTACAATGAGCAGTACTTC.

This clonotype was seen many times. V gene TRBV10-3 combines with J gene TRBJ2-7; 8 nucleotides agree with TRBD2. Trimming removed 2 bases from V and 6 bases from J; junction bases left unmatched: 9. The germline V gene encodes CDR1 ENHRY and CDR2 SYGVKD. The CDR3 sequence is 15 residues long. For the CDR3, the DNA is TGTGCCATCAGTGAGGCGTCAGCGGGGGCGTCCGAGCAGTACTTC. This translates into CAISEASAGASEQYF.

This clonotype was picked up many times. V is TRBV5-1 and J is TRBJ2-4, with D tentatively TRBD1 (6 bases). From germline, CDR1 is SGHRS and CDR2 YFSETQ. CDR3 length: 17 residues. Trimming stripped 3 bases from V and 1 base from J, with 17 bases between. The CDR3 DNA follows: TGCGCCAGCAGCTACCCCGACAGGCCCCATGCCAAAAACATTCAGTACTTC. It is translated as CASSYPDRPHAKNIQYF.

Note on this clonotype: This may stem from a read error, because a much larger clone lies one nucleotide away. The chain recombines TRBV4-3 with TRBJ2-5; D is unclear. Trimming cost V 0 bases and J 11 bases, with 28 bases left between them. This CDR3 has 18 residues. The germline CDR1 and CDR2 sequences are LGHNA and YSLEER. The CDR3 nucleotides are TGCGCCAGCAGCCAAGAGGTATACCTCCGTTTCGCCTACAATGAGCAGTACTTC. Its translation: CASSQEVYLRFAYNEQYF.

The chain employs TRBV5-1 and TRBJ2-7, with TRBD1 identical over 8 bases. The germline CDR1 and CDR2 sequences are SGHRS and YFSETQ. The CDR3 loop spans 18 amino acids. Trimming cost V 1 base and J 3 bases; bases outside gene matches: 15. CDR3 region: CASSLLFPGQDWSYEQYF. Written as DNA, the CDR3 is TGCGCCAGCAGCTTGTTATTCCCGGGACAGGATTGGAGCTACGAGCAGTACTTC.

On this clonotype itself: Given the absence of the conserved phenylalanine or tryptophan at the CDR3 end, a read error is likely. The chain links TRBV7-2 to TRBJ2-5; possibly TRBD1 for D (6 bases). Trimming pared 5 bases from V and 2 bases from J, leaving 9 bases between. The V gene's germline CDR1 is SGHTA and CDR2 FQGNSA. The CDR3 consists of 13 residues. Here the CDR3 reads CASSQDRQETQYC. DNA for the CDR3: TGTGCCAGCAGCCAGGACAGACAAGAGACCCAGTACTGC.